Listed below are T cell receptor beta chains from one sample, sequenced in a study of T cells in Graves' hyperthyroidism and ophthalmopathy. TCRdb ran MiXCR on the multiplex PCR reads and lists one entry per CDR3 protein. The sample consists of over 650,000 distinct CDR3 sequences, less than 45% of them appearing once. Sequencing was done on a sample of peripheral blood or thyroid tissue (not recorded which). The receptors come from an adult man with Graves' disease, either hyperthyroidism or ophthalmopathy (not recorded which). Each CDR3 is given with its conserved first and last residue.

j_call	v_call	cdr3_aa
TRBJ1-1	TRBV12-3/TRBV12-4	CASSAQNTEAFF
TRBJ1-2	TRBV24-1	CATSADRHYGYTF
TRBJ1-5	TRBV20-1	CSALNLQGADQPQHF
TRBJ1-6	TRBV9	CASSVESTDSPLHF
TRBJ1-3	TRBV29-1	CSVEDRGGNTIYF
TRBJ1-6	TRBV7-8	CASRGTADSPLHF
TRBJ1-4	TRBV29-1	CSQNQGADEKLFF
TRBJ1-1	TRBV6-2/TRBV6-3	CASSYSRTGMNTEAFF
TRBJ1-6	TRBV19	CASTRQHYSPLHF
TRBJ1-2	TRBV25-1	CASSQGLTYGYTF
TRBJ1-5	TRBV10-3	CAISDPYRENNQPQHF
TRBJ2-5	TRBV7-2	CASSPGGQQETQYF
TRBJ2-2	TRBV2	CASTGTGGGLGELFF
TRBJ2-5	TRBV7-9	CASSPPMRLETQYF
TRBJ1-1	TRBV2	CASLLGTKNTEAFF
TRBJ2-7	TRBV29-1	CSVVSPDRTYEQYF
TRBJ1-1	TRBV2	CASSVRNREEAFF
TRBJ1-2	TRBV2	CASSTRKGEYYGYTF
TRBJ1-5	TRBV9	CASSHKTRQPQHF
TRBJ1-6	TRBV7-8	CASSLTQGSPLHF